This T cell receptor (beta chain) originates from a study of T cell changes during pregnancy in multiple sclerosis. Clones were read by immunoSEQ multiplex PCR, and TCRdb kept only the in-frame ones, dropping some. The table records about 42,000 clones, around 96% of them present only once. The V gene lost 0 bases and the J gene lost 3 bases, with 14 bases spanning the gap. Germline CDR1 reads MNHEY; CDR2 reads SVGAGI. This CDR3 contains 16 residues. J is TRBJ1-1 and V is TRBV6-5, with D unresolved. The specimen was peripheral blood, collected in the second trimester of pregnancy. This TCR was sampled from a female donor with multiple sclerosis, enrolled in a pregnancy study. CDR3 nucleotides: TGTGCCAGCAGTTACTCTTCTGAGTCTCGGTACACTGAAGCTTTCTTT. Translation: CASSYSSESRYTEAFF.